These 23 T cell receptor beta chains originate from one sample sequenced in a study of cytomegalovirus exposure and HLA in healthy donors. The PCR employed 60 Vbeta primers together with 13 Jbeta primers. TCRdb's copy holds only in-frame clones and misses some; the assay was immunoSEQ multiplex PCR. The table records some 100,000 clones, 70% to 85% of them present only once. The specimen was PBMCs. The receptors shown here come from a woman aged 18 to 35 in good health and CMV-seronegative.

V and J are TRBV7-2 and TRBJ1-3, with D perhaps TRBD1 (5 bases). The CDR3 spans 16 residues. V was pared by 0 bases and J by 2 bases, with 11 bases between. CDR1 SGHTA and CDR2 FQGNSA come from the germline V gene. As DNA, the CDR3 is TGTGCCAGCAGCTTAGCGCACGGGGGAGCTGGAAACACCATATATTTT. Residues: CASSLAHGGAGNTIYF.

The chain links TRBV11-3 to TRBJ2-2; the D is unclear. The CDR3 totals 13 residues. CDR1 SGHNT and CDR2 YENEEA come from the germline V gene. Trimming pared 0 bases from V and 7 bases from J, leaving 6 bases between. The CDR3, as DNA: TGTGCCAGCAGCTTAGATCAATTCGGGGAGCTGTTTTTT. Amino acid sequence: CASSLDQFGELFF.

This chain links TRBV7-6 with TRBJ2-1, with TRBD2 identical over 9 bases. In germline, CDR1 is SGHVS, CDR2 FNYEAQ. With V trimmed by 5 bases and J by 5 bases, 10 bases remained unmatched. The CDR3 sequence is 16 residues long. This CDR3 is CASSRPGAGGDNEQFF. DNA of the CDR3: TGTGCCAGCAGCCGCCCGGGGGCGGGGGGGGACAATGAGCAGTTCTTC.

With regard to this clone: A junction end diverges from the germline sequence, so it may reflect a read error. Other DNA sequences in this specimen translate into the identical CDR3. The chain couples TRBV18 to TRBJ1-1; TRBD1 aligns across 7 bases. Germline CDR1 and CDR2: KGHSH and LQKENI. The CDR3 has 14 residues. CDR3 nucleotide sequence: TGTGCCAGCTCACCTTCAGGGGGAAACACTGAAGCCTTCTTT. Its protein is CASSPSGGNTEAFF.

CDR3 DNA sequence: TGTGCCAGCAGCTTAAGTGAGGGACTAGCGGGGGACCCGGAGGACGAGCAGTACTTC. Its translation: CASSLSEGLAGDPEDEQYF. This chain connects TRBV7-4 to TRBJ2-7; the match to TRBD2 covers 14 bases. Germline CDR1 SGHVT, CDR2 SQSDAQ. The CDR3 totals 19 residues. V dropped 2 bases and J dropped 5; count of bases not matched to a gene: 14.

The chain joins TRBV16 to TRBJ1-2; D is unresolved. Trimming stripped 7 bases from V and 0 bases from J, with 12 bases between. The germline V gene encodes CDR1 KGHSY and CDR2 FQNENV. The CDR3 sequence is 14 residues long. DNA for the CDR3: TGTGCCAGCACCCTAGTCCCAGCTAACTATGGCTACACCTTC. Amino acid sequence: CASTLVPANYGYTF.

The CDR3 coding sequence is TGCAGCGTTGAGGGGAGCGGGGAGGGCCACGAGCAGTACTTC. Residues: CSVEGSGEGHEQYF. The V gene is TRBV29-1, the J gene TRBJ2-7; TRBD2 agrees at 7 bases. The CDR3 length is 14 residues. Losses at the gene ends were 3 bases for V and 5 bases for J; bases not matched to a gene: 10. The V gene's germline CDR1 is SQVTM and CDR2 ANQGSEA.

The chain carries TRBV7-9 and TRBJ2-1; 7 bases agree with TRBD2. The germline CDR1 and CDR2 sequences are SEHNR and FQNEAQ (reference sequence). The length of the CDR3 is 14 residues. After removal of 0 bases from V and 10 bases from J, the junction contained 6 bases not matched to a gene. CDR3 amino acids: CASSLARGKNEQFF. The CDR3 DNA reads TGTGCCAGCAGCTTAGCGCGGGGGAAGAACGAGCAGTTCTTC. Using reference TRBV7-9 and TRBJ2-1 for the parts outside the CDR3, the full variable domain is DTGVSQNPRHKITKRGQNVTFRCDPISEHNRLYWYRQTLGQGPEFLTYFQNEAQLEKSRLLSDRFSAERPKGSFSTLEIQRTEQGDSAMYLCASSLARGKNEQFFGPGTRLTVL.

The CDR3 spells CASMGGVADTQYF. Written as DNA, the CDR3 is TGTGCCAGCATGGGGGGGGTCGCAGATACGCAGTATTTT. The V call is TRBV2, the J call TRBJ2-3; 7 bases fit TRBD2. CDR1 SNHLY and CDR2 FYNNEI come from the germline V gene. Trimming cost V 7 bases and J 4 bases; bases outside gene matches: 5. This CDR3 has 13 residues.

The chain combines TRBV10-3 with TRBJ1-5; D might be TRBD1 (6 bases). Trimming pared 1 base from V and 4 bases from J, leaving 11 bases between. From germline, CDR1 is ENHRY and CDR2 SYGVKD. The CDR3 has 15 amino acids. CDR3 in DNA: TGTGCCATCAGTGAGTTATCAGGGGTTAATCAGCCCCAGCATTTT. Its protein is CAISELSGVNQPQHF.

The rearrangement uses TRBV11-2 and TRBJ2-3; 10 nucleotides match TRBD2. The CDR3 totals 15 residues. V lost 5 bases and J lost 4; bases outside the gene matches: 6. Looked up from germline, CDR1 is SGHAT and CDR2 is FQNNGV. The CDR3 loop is CASSPQAGGADTQYF. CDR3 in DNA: TGTGCCAGCAGCCCTCAAGCGGGGGGGGCAGATACGCAGTATTTT.

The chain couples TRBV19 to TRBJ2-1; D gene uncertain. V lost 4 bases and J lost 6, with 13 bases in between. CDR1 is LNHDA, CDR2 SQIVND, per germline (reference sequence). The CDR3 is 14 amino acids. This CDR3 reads CASSTRPAGNEQFF. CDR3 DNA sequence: TGTGCCAGTAGTACCCGCCCGGCAGGCAATGAGCAGTTCTTC.

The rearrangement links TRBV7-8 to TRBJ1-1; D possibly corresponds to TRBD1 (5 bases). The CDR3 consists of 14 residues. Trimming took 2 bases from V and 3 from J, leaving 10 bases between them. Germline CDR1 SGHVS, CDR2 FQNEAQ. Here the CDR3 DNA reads TGTGCCAGCAGCTTATTTGAAGGGGACACTGAAGCTTTCTTT. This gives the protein CASSLFEGDTEAFF.

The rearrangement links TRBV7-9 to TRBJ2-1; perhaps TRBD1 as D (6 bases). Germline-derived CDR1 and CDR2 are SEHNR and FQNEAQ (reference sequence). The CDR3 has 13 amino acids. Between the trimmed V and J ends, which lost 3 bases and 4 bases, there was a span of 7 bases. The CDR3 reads CASSLDSYNEQFF. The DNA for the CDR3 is TGTGCCAGCAGCTTGGACAGTTACAATGAGCAGTTCTTC.

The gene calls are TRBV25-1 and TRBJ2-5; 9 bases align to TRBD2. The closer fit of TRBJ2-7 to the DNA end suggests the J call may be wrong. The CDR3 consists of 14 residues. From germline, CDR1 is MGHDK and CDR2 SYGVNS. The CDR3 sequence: CASSDNSGGNEQYF. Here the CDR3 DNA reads TGTGCCAGCAGTGACAATAGCGGGGGCAACGAGCAGTACTTC.

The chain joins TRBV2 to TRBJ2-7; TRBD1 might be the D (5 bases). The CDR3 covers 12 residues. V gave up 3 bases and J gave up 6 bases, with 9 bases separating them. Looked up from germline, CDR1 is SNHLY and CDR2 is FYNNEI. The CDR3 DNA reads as TGTGCCAGCAGTGACAGGGTCGGCGAGCAGTACTTC. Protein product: CASSDRVGEQYF.

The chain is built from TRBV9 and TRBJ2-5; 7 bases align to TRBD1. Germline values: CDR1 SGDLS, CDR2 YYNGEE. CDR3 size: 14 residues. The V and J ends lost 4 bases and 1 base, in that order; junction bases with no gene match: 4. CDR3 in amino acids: CASSLRTGQETQYF. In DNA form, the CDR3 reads TGTGCCAGCAGCCTCCGGACAGGCCAAGAGACCCAGTACTTC.

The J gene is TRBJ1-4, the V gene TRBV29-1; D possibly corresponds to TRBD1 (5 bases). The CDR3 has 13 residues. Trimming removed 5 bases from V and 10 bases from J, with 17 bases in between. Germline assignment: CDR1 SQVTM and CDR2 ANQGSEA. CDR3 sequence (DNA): TGCAGCGTTCTCGGGGAGGGCGGGGGAAAACTGTTTTTT. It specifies CSVLGEGGGKLFF.

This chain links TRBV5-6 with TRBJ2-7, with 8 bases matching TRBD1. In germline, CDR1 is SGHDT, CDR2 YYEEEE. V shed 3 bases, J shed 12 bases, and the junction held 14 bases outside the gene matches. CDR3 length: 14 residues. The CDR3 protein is CASSSSITRQGRYF. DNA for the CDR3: TGTGCCAGCAGCTCCTCAATAACCCGACAGGGGAGGTACTTC.

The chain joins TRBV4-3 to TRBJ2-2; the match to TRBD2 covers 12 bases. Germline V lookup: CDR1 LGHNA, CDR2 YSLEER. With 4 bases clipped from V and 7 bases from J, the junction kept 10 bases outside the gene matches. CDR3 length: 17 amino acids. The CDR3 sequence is CASSRLLAGGPHGELFF. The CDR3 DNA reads TGCGCCAGCAGCCGCCTACTAGCGGGGGGCCCCCACGGGGAGCTGTTTTTT.

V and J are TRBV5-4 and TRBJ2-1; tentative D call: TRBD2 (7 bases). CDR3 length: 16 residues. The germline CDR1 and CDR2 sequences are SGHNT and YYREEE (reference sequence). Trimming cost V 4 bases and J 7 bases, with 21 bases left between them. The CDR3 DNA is TGTGCCAGCAGCCAGGTGGGAGGAGGGGGGGGTAATGAGCAGTTCTTC. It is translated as CASSQVGGGGGNEQFF.

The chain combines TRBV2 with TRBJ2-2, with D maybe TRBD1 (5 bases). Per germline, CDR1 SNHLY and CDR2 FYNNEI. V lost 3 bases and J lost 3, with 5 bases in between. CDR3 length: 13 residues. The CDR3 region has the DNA TGTGCCAGCAGTGACAGGGACACCGGGGAGCTGTTTTTT. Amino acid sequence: CASSDRDTGELFF.

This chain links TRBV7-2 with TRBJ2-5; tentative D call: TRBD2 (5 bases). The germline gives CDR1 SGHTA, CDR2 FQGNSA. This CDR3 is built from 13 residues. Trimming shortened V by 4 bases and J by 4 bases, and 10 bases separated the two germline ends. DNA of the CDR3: TGTGCCAGCAGCTGGGCGGCGGGAGAGACCCAGTACTTC. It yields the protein CASSWAAGETQYF.